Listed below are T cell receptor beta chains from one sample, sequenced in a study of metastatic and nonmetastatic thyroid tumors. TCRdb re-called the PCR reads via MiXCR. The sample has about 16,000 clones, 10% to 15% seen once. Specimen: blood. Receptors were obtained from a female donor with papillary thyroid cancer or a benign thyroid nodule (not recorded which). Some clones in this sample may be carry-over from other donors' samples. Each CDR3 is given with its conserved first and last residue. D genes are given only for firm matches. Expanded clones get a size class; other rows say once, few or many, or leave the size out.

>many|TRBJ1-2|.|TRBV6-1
TGTGCCAGTCGAGAATGGGGGGCGGGTGGCTACACCTTC
CASREWGAGGYTF
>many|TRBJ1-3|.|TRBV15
.
CATSTSGNTIYF
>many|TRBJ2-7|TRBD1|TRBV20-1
TGCAGTGCTAGGGACTCCGGGACAGCGCCTTACGAGCAGTACTTC
CSARDSGTAPYEQYF
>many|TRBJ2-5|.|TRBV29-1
TGCAGCGGTGAGGGATGGCAGCAAGAGACCCAGTACTTC
CSGEGWQQETQYF
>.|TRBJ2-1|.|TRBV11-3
TGTGCCAGCAGCTTAGGGTCGGAGCAGTTCTTC
CASSLGSEQFF
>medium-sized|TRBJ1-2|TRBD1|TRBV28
TGTGCCAGCAGTAAATACCCCCCCGGGACAGGGGATGGCTACACCTTC
CASSKYPPGTGDGYTF
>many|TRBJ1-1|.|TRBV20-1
TGCAGCGCTAGAGACCGAATCCGTGCCCAGATGAACACTGAAGCTTTCTTT
CSARDRIRAQMNTEAFF
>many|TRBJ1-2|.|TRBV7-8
TGTGCCAGCAGCGTACGTCGGTCAGGTTCCTTTGCAGATGGCTACACCTTC
CASSVRRSGSFADGYTF
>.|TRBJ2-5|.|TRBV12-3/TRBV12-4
TGTGCCAGCAGTTTATCCGAGACCCAGTACTTC
CASSLSETQYF
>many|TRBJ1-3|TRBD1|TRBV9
TGTGCCAGCACAGGGGGCTCTGGAAACACCATATATTTT
CASTGGSGNTIYF
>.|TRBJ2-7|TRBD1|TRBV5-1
TGCGCCAGCAGCCAAGCCGGGACAGGGACCTACGAGCAGTACTTC
CASSQAGTGTYEQYF
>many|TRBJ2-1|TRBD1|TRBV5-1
TGCGCCAGCAGCTTGGCGCCCGGGACAGAGACCTACAATGAGCAGTTCTTC
CASSLAPGTETYNEQFF
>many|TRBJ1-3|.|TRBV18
TGTGCCAGCTCACCTCGGATACCGGACAGTAGCTCTGGAAACACCATATATTTT
CASSPRIPDSSSGNTIYF